A single sample is the source of the 11 T cell receptor beta chains below, sequenced in a study of blood T cells in healthy people across ages. Alongside a J-beta primer mix, a sample-barcoded 5' primer served in a second PCR lasting about 7 to 12 cycles. TCRdb re-derived calls from the 5' RACE reads in MiXCR, one entry per CDR3 protein. The table has 800,000 to 950,000 distinct CDR3 sequences, roughly 28% seen once; the top ten hold 9.5% to 13%. These data also featured in a second study, about T cells of mothers and their children.

The sample taken for sequencing was blood. The receptor source for this set is a woman in her thirties or forties in good health.

This chain links TRBV9 with TRBJ1-2, with D hard to call. From germline, CDR1 is SGDLS and CDR2 YYNGEE. Deletions cut 0 bases from V and 8 bases from J, with 8 bases between. The CDR3 consists of 12 residues. The CDR3 nucleotides read TGTGCCAGCAGCGTAGTAGGTGGCGGCTACACCTTC. Translated: CASSVVGGGYTF.

This sequence joins TRBV4-2 and TRBJ2-2, with unresolved D. Germline V gene lookup returns CDR1 LGHNA and CDR2 YNFKEQ. V dropped 0 bases and J dropped 0 bases, with 8 bases sitting between them. This CDR3 has 16 amino acids. The DNA for the CDR3 is TGTGCCAGCAGCCAAGATCGCGGAGCGAACACCGGGGAGCTGTTTTTT. As protein: CASSQDRGANTGELFF.

This chain connects TRBV5-1 to TRBJ2-5; perhaps TRBD1 as D (5 bases). V was pared by 0 bases and J by 5 bases, with 11 bases between. Germline V gene data show CDR1 as SGHRS and CDR2 as YFSETQ. This CDR3 is built from 14 residues. CDR3 DNA sequence: TGCGCCAGCAGCTTGGGACAGCTCACGGAGACCCAGTACTTC. Translated, it gives CASSLGQLTETQYF.

Ten or more counts support this clonotype. The gene calls are TRBV13 and TRBJ2-5; D ambiguous. V was clipped by 2 bases and J by 5 bases, with 15 bases between them. Germline assignment: CDR1 PRHDT and CDR2 FYEKMQ (reference sequence). The length of the CDR3 is 15 residues. The CDR3 protein is CASSLTHAVTETQYF. DNA of the CDR3: TGTGCCAGCAGCTTAACCCACGCGGTCACGGAGACCCAGTACTTC.

This clonotype was seen at least ten times. The chain carries TRBV7-3 and TRBJ2-3; TRBD2 might be the D (5 bases). V was pared by 4 bases and J by 5 bases, with 7 bases between. The germline V gene has CDR1 SGHTA and CDR2 FQGTGA. The CDR3 loop spans 12 amino acids. The chain's CDR3 is CASSSAGDTQYF. In nucleotides, the CDR3 is TGTGCCAGCAGCTCGGCGGGAGATACGCAGTATTTT.

This clonotype was counted at least ten times. The J gene is TRBJ2-1, the V gene TRBV24-1; 9 nucleotides line up with TRBD2. V dropped 1 base and J dropped 0; count of bases not matched to a gene: 9. The germline gives CDR1 KGHDR, CDR2 SFDVKD. The CDR3 runs 19 residues. CDR3 region: CATSDFRGSGRSSYNEQFF. The CDR3 nucleotides are TGTGCCACCAGTGATTTTCGGGGGAGCGGGAGGAGCTCCTACAATGAGCAGTTCTTC.

The chain combines TRBV5-1 with TRBJ2-4; 10 bases agree with TRBD2. Matching the DNA end better, TRBJ2-7 makes the J call doubtful. Germline assignment: CDR1 SGHRS and CDR2 YFSETQ. CDR3 length: 16 residues. This CDR3 reads CASSPWISGGTDEQYF. The CDR3 DNA reads as TGCGCCAGCAGCCCCTGGATTAGCGGGGGGACAGACGAGCAGTACTTC.

In this sample, this clonotype turned up many times. The gene calls are TRBV5-1 and TRBJ2-1; perhaps D is TRBD1 or TRBD2 (5 bases each). The CDR3 totals 16 residues. V was shortened by 0 bases and J by 5 bases, with 15 bases between the two germline ends. Looked up from germline, CDR1 is SGHRS and CDR2 is YFSETQ. The CDR3 protein is CASSLVIQRGDNEQFF. CDR3 DNA: TGCGCCAGCAGCTTGGTGATTCAGAGAGGGGACAATGAGCAGTTCTTC. Full variable domain (remainder filled in from reference TRBV5-1 and TRBJ2-1): KAGVTQTPRYLIKTRGQQVTLSCSPISGHRSVSWYQQTPGQGLQFLFEYFSETQRNKGNFPGRFSGRQFSNSRSEMNVSTLELGDSALYLCASSLVIQRGDNEQFFGPGTRLTVL.

This clonotype was counted ten times or more. J is TRBJ2-7 and V is TRBV20-1, with 9 bases aligning to TRBD1. The CDR3 sequence is 13 residues long. V shed 5 bases and J 5 bases; nucleotides not matched to a gene: 7. Germline CDR1 is DFQATT and CDR2 is SNEGSKA (reference sequence). The CDR3 DNA is TGCAGTGCTGAGGGACAGGGAGGCGACGAGCAGTACTTC. Its protein is CSAEGQGGDEQYF.

There are a few counts of this clonotype. V and J are TRBV20-1 and TRBJ2-1, with D possibly matching TRBD1 (6 bases). The V end was cut by 6 bases, the J end by 8 bases, with 20 bases between. Germline CDR1 and CDR2: DFQATT and SNEGSKA (reference sequence). The CDR3 sequence is 14 residues long. The CDR3 sequence is CSASPTGLLDEQFF. In nucleotides, the CDR3 is TGCAGTGCCAGCCCGACAGGCCTCTTAGATGAGCAGTTCTTC.

This clonotype has just a few counts. The chain uses TRBV5-1 and TRBJ2-1; D is possibly TRBD2 (6 bases). Trimming took off 4 bases at V and 7 bases at J, with 18 bases between the two ends. The CDR3 spans 15 residues. The germline gives CDR1 SGHRS, CDR2 YFSETQ. CDR3 amino acids: CASSPTSLAGNEQFF. As DNA, the CDR3 is TGCGCCAGCAGCCCCACTAGCCTCGCGGGTAATGAGCAGTTCTTC.